This note documents a single T cell receptor (beta chain) sequence. Its cognate antigen is unknown. Whoever was chosen for sequencing had shown CD8+CD57+ cell expansion by flow cytometry. The study profiled TCR beta VDJ and CDR3 using genomic DNA as template. TCRdb re-derived calls from the reads in MiXCR, one entry per CDR3 protein. This sample has about 150,000 distinct CDR3 sequences; 40% to 50% occur once, and the top ten carry around a third. V lost 2 bases to trimming and J lost 7 bases; unmatched junction nucleotides: 21. Germline CDR1 reads SGHDN; CDR2 reads FVKESK. The CDR3 is 20 residues long. This record comes from a study of CD8+CD57+ T cells in acquired aplastic anemia. Study overall: Mean yield of DNA from sorted CD4+ and CD8+ cells was roughly 3.1 ug. Study observations and caveats: A set of approximately 30 CD8+ CDR3 sequences was shared between patients and controls, and these sequences appeared highly expressed in patients.

The material sequenced was sorted CD4+, CD8+, or CD8+CD57+ T cells (not recorded which) from PBMCs. The chain joins TRBV14 to TRBJ2-3; 10 nucleotides agree with TRBD2. This TCR came from a human donor with aplastic anemia. The DNA for the CDR3 is TGTGCCAGCAGCCAACCACCCCAGGCTGGACTAGCGGACGAAGCCTATACGCAGTATTTT. Protein: CASSQPPQAGLADEAYTQYF.